The clone carrying this TCR beta chain was counted ten times or more. These data are taken from a study of read filtering for tumor transcriptome and immune sequencing. This library used roughly 370 ng RNA and molecular barcoded adaptors spanning alpha/delta and beta/gamma chains. In TCRdb, the reads were re-called with MiXCR into one record per CDR3 protein. The sample contains approximately 40,000 distinct CDR3 sequences, around 13% of which appear only once. Trimming took 5 bases from V and 4 from J, leaving 15 bases between them. The germline V gene encodes CDR1 DFQATT and CDR2 SNEGSKA (reference sequence). The length of the CDR3 is 14 residues.

The specimen sequenced was a population of CD138-negative cells sorted from bone marrow. The sequence was collected from a donor aged 40 or older with multiple myeloma. The J gene is TRBJ1-5, the V gene TRBV20-1, with D maybe TRBD1 (5 bases). The chain's CDR3 is CSAFVDSRNQPQHF. The CDR3 DNA sequence: TGCAGTGCTTTCGTCGACAGTAGGAATCAGCCCCAGCATTTT.